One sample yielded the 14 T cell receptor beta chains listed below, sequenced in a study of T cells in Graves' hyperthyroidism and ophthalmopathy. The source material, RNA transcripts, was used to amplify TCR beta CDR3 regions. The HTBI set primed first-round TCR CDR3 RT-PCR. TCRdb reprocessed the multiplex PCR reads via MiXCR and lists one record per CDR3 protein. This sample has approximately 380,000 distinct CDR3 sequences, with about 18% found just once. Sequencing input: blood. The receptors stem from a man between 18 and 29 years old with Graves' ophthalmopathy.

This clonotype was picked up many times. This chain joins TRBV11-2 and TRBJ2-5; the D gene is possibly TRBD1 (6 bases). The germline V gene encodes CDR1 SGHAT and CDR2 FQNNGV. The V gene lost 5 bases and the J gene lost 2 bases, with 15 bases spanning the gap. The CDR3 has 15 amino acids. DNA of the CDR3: TGTGCCAGCAGCCTCGTAGGGACACCACAAGAGACCCAGTACTTC. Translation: CASSLVGTPQETQYF. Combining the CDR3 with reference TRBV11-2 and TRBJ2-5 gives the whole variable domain EAGVAQSPRYKIIEKRQSVAFWCNPISGHATLYWYQQILGQGPKLLIQFQNNGVVDDSQLPKDRFSAERLKGVDSTLKIQPAKLEDSAVYLCASSLVGTPQETQYFGPGTRLLVL.

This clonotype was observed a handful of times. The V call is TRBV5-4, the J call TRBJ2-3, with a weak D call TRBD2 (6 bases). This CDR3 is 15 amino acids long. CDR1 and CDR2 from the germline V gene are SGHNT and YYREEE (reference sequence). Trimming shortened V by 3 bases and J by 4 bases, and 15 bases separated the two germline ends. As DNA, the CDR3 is TGTGCCAGCAGCTCCCCTCGGGGGTGGTCAGATACGCAGTATTTT. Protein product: CASSSPRGWSDTQYF.

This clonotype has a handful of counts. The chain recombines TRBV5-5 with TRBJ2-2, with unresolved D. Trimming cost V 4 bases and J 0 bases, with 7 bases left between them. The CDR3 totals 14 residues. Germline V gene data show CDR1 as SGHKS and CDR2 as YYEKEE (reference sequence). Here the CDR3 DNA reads TGTGCCAGCAGCCCCTCAACGAACACCGGGGAGCTGTTTTTT. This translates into CASSPSTNTGELFF. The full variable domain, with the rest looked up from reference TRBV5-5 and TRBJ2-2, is DAGVTQSPTHLIKTRGQQVTLRCSPISGHKSVSWYQQVLGQGPQFIFQYYEKEERGRGNFPDRFSARQFPNYSSELNVNALLLGDSALYLCASSPSTNTGELFFGEGSRLTVL.

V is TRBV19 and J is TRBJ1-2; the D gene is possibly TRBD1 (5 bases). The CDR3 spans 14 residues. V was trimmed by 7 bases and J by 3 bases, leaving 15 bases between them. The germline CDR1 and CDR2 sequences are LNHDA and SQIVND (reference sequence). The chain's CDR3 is CASKVAGTDYGYTF. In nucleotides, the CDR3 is TGTGCCAGTAAGGTGGCAGGGACTGACTATGGCTACACCTTC.

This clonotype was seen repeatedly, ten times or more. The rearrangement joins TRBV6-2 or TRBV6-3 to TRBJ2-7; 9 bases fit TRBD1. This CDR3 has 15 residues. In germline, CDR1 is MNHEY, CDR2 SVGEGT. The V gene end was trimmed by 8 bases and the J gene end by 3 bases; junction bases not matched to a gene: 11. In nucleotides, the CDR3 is TGTGCCAGCGGTGACCCCGGGACAGGGAGCTACGAGCAGTACTTC. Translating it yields CASGDPGTGSYEQYF.

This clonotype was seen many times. CDR3 coding DNA: TGCGCCAGCAGCCAAGATTCTGGGGGGGTCAGAGAGCAGTACTTC. This codes for CASSQDSGGVREQYF. This chain uses TRBV4-1 with TRBJ2-7, with TRBD2 identical over 7 bases. From germline, CDR1 is MGHRA and CDR2 YSYEKL. The CDR3 is 15 residues long. V shed 0 bases, J shed 7 bases, and the junction held 9 bases outside the gene matches.

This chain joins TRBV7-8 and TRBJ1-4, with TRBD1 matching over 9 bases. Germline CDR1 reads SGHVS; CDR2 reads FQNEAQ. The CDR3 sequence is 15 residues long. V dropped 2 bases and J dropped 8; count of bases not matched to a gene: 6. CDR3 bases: TGTGCCAGCAGCTTAATCGGGACAGGGCCCGAAAAACTGTTTTTT. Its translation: CASSLIGTGPEKLFF.

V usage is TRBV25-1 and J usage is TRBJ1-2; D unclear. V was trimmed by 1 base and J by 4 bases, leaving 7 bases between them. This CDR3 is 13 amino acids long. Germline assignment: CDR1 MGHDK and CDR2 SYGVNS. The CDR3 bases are TGTGCCAGCAGTGAATTTGGTGGCTATGGCTACACCTTC. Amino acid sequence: CASSEFGGYGYTF.

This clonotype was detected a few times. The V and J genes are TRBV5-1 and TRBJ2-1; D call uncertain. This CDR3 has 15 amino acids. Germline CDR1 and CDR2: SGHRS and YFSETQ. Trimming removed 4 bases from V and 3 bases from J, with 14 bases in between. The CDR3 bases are TGCGCCAGCAGCCAGTTACAGAGAGACTACAATGAGCAGTTCTTC. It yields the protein CASSQLQRDYNEQFF.

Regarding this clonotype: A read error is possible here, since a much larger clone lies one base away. CDR3 sequence reads: CASSEAFALAGGPRTDTRYF. Here the CDR3 DNA reads TGTGCCAGCAGTGAAGCGTTTGCCCTAGCGGGGGGGCCTCGCACAGATACGCGGTATTTT. The rearrangement uses TRBV6-1 and TRBJ2-3; 12 nucleotides line up with TRBD2. The CDR3 runs 20 residues. Germline assignment: CDR1 MNHNS and CDR2 SASEGT.

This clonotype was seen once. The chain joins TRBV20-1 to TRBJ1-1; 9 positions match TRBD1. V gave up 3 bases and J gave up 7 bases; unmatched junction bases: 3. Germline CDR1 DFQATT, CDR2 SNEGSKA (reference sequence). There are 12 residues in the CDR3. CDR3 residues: CSARGTGNEAFF. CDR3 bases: TGCAGTGCTAGGGGGACAGGGAATGAAGCTTTCTTT.

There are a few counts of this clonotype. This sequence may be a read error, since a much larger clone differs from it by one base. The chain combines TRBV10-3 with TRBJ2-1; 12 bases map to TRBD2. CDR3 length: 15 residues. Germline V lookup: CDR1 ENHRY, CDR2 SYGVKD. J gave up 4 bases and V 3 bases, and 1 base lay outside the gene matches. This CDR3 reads CAISETSGGYNEQFF. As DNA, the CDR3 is TGTGCCATCAGTGAAACTAGCGGGGGGTACAATGAGCAGTTCTTC.

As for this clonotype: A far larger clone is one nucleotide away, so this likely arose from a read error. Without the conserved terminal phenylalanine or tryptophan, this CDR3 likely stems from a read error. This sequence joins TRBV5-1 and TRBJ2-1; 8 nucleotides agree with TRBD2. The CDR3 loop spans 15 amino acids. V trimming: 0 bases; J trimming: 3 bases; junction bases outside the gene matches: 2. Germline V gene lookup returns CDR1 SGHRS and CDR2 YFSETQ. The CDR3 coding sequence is TGCGCCAGCAGCTTGGGCGGGGGGCTCTACAATGAGCAGTTCCTC. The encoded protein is CASSLGGGLYNEQFL.

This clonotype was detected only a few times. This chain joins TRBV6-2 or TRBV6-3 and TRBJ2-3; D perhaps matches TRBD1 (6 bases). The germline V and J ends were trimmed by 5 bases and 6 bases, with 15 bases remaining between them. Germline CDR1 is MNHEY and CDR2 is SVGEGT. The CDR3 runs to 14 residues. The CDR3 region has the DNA TGTGCCAGCAGTCAGGGGTTAGCGCCGGATACGCAGTATTTT. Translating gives CASSQGLAPDTQYF.